This T cell receptor beta chain stems from a study of shared clonotypes between healthy human individuals. Deep was the level at which the assay was run. In replicate PCRs of sorted subsets, roughly 190 ng DNA, approximately 30,000 T cell genomes, was used. Clones were sequenced by immunoSEQ multiplex PCR, and TCRdb holds only the in-frame ones, with some missing. The sample contains 850,000 to 1,100,000 clones, approximately 77% of which appear only once. This clone was observed at least ten times. The sample contains more than one DNA sequence encoding this CDR3. Trimming stripped 0 bases from V and 0 bases from J, with 6 bases between. The CDR3 spans 15 residues. Germline V gene sequence: CDR1 SGHTS, CDR2 YDEGEE.

The origin of this receptor is a young man in good health. Some clones in this sample may be carry-over from other donors' samples. Sequenced input: memory CD4+ T cells from PBMCs. Subset denoted: CD45RA-negative fraction. V gene TRBV5-8 combines with J gene TRBJ2-2; D is ambiguous. The CDR3, as DNA: TGTGCCAGCAGCTTGGTCGGTGCGAACACCGGGGAGCTGTTTTTT. Translation: CASSLVGANTGELFF.